The clone carrying this T cell receptor (beta chain) was seen a few times. This sample was included in a study of T-cell reconstitution after alpha-beta-depleted transplantation in children. The CDR3 has 16 residues. The library targeted TCRbeta and was prepared with unique molecular identifiers. In TCRdb, the PCR reads were re-called with MiXCR into one record per CDR3 protein. The sample has 400,000 to 500,000 distinct CDR3 sequences; approximately 10% are singletons. The sequences come from PBMCs from the stem cell graft donor, collected from the stem cell graft. This clonotype was obtained from a human donor who donated a stem cell graft to a child with acute myeloid leukemia. J is TRBJ1-1 and V is TRBV21-1; TRBD1 was called by the table and not checked on the DNA. TRBV21-1 constitutes a pseudogene. The CDR3 reads CASSKEINRGIGEAFF. In DNA, the CDR3 is TGTGCCAGCAGCAAAGAAATCAACAGGGGTATAGGTGAAGCTTTCTTT.